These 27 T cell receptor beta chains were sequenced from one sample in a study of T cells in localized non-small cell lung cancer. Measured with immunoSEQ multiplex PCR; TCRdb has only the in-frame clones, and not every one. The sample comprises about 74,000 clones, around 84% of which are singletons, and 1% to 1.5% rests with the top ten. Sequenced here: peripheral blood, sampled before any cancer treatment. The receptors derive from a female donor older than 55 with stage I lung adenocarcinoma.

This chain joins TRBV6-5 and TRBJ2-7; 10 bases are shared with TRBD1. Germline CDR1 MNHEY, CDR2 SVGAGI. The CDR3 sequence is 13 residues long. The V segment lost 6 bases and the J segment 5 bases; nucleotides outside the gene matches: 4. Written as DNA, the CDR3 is TGTGCCAGCAGGGGACAGGGGCGGGACGAGCAGTACTTC. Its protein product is CASRGQGRDEQYF.

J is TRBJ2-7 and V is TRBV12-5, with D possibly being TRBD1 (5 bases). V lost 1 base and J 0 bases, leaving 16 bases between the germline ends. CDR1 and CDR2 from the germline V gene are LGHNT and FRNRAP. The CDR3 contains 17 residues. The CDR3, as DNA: TGTGCTAGTGGTTTGGAAAGGGGCCAAAGGAGCTCCTACGAGCAGTACTTC. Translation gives CASGLERGQRSSYEQYF.

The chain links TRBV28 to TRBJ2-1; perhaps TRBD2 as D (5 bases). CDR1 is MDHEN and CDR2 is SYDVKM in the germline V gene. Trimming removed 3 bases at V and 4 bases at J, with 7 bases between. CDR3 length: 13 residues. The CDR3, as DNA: TGTGCCAGCAGTTTGCCGGGGTACAATGAGCAGTTCTTC. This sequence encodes CASSLPGYNEQFF.

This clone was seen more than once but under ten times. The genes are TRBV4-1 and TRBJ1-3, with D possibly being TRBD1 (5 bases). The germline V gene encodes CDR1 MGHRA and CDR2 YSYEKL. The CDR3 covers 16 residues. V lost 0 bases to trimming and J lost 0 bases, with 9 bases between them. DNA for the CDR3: TGCGCCAGCAGCCAAGAACCGGACAACTCTGGAAACACCATATATTTT. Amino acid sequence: CASSQEPDNSGNTIYF.

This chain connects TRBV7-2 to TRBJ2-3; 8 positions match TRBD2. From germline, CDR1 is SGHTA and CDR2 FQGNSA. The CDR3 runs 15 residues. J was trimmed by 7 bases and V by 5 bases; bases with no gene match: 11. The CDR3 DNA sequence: TGTGCCAGCAGCCCCCAGCCGGGAGGGCCTCATACGCAGTATTTT. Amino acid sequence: CASSPQPGGPHTQYF.

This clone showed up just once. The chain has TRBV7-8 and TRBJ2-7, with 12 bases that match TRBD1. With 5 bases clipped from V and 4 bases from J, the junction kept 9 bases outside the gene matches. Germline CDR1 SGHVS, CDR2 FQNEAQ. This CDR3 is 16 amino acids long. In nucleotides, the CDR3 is TGTGCCAGCAGCCCTAGGGGGGGACAGGGGGCTTACGAGCAGTACTTC. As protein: CASSPRGGQGAYEQYF. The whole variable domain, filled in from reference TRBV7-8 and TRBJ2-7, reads GAGVSQSPRYKVAKRGQDVALRCDPISGHVSLFWYQQALGQGPEFLTYFQNEAQLDKSGLPSDRFFAERPEGSVSTLKIQRTQQEDSAVYLCASSPRGGQGAYEQYFGPGTRLTVT.

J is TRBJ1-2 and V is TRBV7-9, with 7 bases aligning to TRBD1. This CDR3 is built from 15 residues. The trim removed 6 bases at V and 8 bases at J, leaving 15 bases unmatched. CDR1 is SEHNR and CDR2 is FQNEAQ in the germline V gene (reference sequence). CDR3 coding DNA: TGTGCCAGCAGTCTTCCCGGGACAGTCAAAGGCGGCTACACCTTC. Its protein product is CASSLPGTVKGGYTF.

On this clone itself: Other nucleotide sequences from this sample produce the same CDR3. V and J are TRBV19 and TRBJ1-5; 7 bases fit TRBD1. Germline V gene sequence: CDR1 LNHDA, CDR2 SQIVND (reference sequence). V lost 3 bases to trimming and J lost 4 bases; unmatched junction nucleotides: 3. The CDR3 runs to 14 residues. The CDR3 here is CASSMRQGNQPQHF. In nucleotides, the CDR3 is TGTGCCAGTAGTATGCGACAGGGAAATCAGCCCCAGCATTTT.

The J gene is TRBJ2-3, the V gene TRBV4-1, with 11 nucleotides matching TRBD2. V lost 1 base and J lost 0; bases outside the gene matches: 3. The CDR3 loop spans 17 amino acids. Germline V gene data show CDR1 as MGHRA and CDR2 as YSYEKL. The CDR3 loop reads CASSQAPSGGSTDTQYF. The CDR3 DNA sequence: TGCGCCAGCAGCCAAGCGCCTAGCGGGGGGAGCACAGATACGCAGTATTTT.

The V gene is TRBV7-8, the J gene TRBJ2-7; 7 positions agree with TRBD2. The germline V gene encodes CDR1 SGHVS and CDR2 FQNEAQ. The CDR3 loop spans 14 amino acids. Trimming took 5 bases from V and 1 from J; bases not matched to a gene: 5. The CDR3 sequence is CASSLGRGSYEQYF. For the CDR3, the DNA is TGTGCCAGCAGCCTAGGGAGGGGTTCCTACGAGCAGTACTTC. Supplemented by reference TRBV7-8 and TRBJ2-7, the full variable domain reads GAGVSQSPRYKVAKRGQDVALRCDPISGHVSLFWYQQALGQGPEFLTYFQNEAQLDKSGLPSDRFFAERPEGSVSTLKIQRTQQEDSAVYLCASSLGRGSYEQYFGPGTRLTVT.

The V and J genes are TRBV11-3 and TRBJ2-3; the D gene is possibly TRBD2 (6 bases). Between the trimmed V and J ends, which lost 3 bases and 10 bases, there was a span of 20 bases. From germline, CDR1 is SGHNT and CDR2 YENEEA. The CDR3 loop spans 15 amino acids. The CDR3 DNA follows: TGTGCCAGCAGCTTTAGTTTCATTGGGGGGAGTCCGCAGTATTTT. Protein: CASSFSFIGGSPQYF.

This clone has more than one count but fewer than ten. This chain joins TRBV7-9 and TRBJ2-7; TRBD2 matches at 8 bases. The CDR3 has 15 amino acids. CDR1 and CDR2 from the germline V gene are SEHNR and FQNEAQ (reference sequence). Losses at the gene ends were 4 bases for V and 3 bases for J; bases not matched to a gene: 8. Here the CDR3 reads CASSYPSGGRYEQYF. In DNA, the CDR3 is TGTGCCAGCAGCTACCCCAGCGGGGGACGCTACGAGCAGTACTTC.

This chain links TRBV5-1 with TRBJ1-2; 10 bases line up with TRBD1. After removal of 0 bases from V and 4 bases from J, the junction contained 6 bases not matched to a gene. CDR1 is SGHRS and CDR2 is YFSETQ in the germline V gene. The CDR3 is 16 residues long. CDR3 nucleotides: TGCGCCAGCAGCTTGGAATCGACAGGGGGCATCTATGGCTACACCTTC. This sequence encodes CASSLESTGGIYGYTF.

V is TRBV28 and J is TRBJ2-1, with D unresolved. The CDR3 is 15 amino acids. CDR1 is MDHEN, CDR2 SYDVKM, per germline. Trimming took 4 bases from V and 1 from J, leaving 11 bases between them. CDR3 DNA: TGTGCCAGCAGTTCCCAAACGGTTTCCTACAATGAGCAGTTCTTC. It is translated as CASSSQTVSYNEQFF.

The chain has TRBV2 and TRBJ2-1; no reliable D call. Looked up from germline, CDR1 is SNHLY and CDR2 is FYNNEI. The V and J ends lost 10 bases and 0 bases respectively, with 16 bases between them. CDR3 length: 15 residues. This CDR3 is CATKKAESSYNEQFF. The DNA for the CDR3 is TGTGCCACCAAGAAGGCGGAGAGCTCCTACAATGAGCAGTTCTTC.

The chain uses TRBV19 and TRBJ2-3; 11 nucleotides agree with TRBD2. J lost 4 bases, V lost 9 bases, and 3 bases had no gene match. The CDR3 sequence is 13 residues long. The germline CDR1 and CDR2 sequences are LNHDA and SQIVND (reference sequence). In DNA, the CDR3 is TGTGCCAGCAAGACTAGCGGGGCAGATACGCAGTATTTT. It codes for CASKTSGADTQYF.

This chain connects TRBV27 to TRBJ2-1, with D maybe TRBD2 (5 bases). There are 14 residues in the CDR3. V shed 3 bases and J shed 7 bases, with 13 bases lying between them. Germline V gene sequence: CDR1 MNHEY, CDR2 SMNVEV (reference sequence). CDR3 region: CASSFWTDYNEQFF. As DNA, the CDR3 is TGTGCCAGCAGTTTCTGGACTGATTATAATGAGCAGTTCTTC.

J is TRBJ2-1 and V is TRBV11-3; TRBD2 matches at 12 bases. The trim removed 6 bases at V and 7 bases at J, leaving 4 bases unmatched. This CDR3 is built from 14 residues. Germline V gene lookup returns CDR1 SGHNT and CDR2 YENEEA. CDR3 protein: CASRPGTSGNEQFF. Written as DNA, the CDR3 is TGTGCCAGCAGGCCCGGGACTAGCGGGAATGAGCAGTTCTTC.

For the CDR3, the DNA is TGTGCCAGCTCCATCTGGGGCAGGGAGAACACTGAAGCTTTCTTT. Amino acid sequence: CASSIWGRENTEAFF. The V and J genes are TRBV7-2 and TRBJ1-1, with a weak D call TRBD1 (5 bases). The V gene's germline CDR1 is SGHTA and CDR2 FQGNSA. The ends were cut back, 8 bases at V and 1 base at J, with 17 bases in the middle. The CDR3 covers 15 residues.

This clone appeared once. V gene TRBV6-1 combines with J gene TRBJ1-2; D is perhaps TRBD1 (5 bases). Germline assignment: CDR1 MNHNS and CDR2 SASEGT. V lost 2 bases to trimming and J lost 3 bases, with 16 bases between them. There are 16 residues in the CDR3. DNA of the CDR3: TGTGCCAGCAGTGAACAGGGTATTCAATCAGACTATGGCTACACCTTC. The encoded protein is CASSEQGIQSDYGYTF.

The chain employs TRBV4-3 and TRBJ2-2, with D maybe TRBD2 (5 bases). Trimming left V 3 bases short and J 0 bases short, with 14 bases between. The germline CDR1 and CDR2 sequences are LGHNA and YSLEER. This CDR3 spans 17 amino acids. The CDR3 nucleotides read TGCGCCAGCAGCCACCACCCGGGAACCGCGAACACCGGGGAGCTGTTTTTT. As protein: CASSHHPGTANTGELFF.

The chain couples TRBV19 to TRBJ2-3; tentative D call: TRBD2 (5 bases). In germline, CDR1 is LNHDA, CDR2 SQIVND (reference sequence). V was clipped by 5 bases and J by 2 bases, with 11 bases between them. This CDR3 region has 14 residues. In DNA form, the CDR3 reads TGTGCCAGTAGTCTGGACTGGACCACAGATACGCAGTATTTT. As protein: CASSLDWTTDTQYF.

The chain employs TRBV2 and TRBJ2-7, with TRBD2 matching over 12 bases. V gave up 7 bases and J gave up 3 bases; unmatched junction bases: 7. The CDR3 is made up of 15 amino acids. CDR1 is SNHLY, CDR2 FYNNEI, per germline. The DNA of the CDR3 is TGTGCCAGCAAACTCCTAGCGGGGGGGTTCTACGAGCAGTACTTC. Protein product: CASKLLAGGFYEQYF. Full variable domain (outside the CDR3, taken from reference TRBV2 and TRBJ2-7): EPEVTQTPSHQVTQMGQEVILRCVPISNHLYFYWYRQILGQKVEFLVSFYNNEISEKSEIFDDQFSVERPDGSNFTLKIRSTKLEDSAMYFCASKLLAGGFYEQYFGPGTRLTVT.

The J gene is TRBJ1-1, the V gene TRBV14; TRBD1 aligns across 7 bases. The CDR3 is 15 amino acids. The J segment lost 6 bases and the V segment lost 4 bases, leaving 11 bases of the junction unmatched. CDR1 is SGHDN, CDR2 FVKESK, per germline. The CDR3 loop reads CASSRRSGGGPEAFF. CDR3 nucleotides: TGTGCCAGCAGCCGCCGATCAGGAGGGGGCCCTGAAGCTTTCTTT. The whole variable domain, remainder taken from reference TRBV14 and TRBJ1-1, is EAGVTQFPSHSVIEKGQTVTLRCDPISGHDNLYWYRRVMGKEIKFLLHFVKESKQDESGMPNNRFLAERTGGTYSTLKVQPAELEDSGVYFCASSRRSGGGPEAFFGQGTRLTVV.

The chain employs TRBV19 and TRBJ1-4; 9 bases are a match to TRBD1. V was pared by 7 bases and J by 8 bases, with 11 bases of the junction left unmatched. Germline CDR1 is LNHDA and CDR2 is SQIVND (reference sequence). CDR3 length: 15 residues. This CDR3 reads CASTLPGQGNEKLFF. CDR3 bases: TGTGCCAGTACCTTACCGGGACAGGGAAACGAAAAACTGTTTTTT.

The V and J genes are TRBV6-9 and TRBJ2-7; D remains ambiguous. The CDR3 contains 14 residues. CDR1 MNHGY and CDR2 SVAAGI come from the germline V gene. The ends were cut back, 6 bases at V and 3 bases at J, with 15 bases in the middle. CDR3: CASSSGRLCYEQYF. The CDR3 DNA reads TGTGCCAGCAGCTCCGGCAGACTTTGCTACGAGCAGTACTTC.

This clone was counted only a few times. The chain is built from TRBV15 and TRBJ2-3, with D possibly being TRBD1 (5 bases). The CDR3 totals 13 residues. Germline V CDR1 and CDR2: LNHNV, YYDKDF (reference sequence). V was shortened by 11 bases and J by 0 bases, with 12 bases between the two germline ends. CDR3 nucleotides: TGTGCCGCATCAGGGTCTAGCACAGATACGCAGTATTTT. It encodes CAASGSSTDTQYF.